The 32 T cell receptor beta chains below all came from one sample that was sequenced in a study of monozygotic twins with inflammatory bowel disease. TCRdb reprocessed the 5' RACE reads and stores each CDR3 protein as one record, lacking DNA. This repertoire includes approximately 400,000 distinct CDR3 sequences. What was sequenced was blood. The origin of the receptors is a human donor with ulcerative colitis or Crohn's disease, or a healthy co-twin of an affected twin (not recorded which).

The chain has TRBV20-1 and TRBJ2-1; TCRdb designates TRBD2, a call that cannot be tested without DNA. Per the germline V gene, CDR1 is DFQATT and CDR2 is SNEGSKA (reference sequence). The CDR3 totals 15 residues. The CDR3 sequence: CSARRLAGGYNEQFF.

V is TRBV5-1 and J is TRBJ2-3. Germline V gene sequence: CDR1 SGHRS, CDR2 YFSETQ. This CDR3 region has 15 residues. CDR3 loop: CASSLPQASTDTQYF. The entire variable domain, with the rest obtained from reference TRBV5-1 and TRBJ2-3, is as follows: KAGVTQTPRYLIKTRGQQVTLSCSPISGHRSVSWYQQTPGQGLQFLFEYFSETQRNKGNFPGRFSGRQFSNSRSEMNVSTLELGDSALYLCASSLPQASTDTQYFGPGTRLTVL.

The CDR3 loop reads CSVRLAVRLTDTQYF. The chain joins TRBV20-1 to TRBJ2-3; without DNA, the TCRdb call of TRBD2 cannot be checked. CDR1 DFQATT and CDR2 SNEGSKA come from the germline V gene (reference sequence). The CDR3 has 15 residues.

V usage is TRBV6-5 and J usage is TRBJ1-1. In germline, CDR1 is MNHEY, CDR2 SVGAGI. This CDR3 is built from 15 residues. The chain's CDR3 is CASSYSVGFNTEAFF.

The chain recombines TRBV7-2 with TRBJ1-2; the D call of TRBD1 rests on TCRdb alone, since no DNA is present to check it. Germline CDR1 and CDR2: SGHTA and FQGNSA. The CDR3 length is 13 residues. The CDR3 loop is CASSLASGYGYTF.

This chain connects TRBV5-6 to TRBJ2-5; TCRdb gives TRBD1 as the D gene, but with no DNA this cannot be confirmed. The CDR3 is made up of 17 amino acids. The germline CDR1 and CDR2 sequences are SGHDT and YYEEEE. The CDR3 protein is CASSSFHLRTGNGTQYF.

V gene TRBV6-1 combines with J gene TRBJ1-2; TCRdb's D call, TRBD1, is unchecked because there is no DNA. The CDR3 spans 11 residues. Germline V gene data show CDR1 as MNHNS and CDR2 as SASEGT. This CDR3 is CASISGVGYTF.

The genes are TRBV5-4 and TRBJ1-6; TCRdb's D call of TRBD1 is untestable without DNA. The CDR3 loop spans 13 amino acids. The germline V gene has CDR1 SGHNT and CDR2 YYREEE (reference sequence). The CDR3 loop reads CASSPTGEPPLHF.

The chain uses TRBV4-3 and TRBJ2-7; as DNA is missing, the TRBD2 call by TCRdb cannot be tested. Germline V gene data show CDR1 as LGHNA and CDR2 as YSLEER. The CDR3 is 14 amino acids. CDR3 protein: CASSQDPGGREQYF.

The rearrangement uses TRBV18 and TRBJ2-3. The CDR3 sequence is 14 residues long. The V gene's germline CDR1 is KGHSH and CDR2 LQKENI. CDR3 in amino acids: CASSAPVRTDTQYF.

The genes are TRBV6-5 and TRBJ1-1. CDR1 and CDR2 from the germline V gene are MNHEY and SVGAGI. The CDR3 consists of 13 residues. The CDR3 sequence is CASSSIVNTEAFF.

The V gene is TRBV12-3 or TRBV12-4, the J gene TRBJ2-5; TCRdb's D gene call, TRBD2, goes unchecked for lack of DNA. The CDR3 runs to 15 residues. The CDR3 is CASSFSSGFGETQYF.

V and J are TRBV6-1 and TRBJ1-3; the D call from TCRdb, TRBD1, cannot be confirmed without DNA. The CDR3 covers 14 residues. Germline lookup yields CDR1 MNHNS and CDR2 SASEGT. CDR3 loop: CASIPSGSGNTIYF.

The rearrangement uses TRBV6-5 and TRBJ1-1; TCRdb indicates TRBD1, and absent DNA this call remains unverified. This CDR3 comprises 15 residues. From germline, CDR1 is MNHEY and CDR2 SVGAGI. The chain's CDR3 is CASSTGPPRYTEAFF.

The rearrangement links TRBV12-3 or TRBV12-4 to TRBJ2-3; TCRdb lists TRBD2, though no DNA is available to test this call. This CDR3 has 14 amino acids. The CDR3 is CASSLRGLTDTQYF.

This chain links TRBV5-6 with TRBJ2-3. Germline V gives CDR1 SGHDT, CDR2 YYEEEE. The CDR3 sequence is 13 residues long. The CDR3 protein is CASRGGFADTQYF.

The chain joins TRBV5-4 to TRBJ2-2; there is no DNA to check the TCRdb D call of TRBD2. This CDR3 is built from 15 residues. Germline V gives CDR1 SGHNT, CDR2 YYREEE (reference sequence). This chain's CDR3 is CASSGVGLYTGELFF.

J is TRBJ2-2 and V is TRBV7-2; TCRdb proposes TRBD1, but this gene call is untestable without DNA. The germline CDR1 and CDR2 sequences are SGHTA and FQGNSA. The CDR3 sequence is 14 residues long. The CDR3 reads CASSSRAHTGELFF. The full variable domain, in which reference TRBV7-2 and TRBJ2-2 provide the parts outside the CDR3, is GAGVSQSPSNKVTEKGKDVELRCDPISGHTALYWYRQSLGQGLEFLIYFQGNSAPDKSGLPSDRFSAERTGGSVSTLTIQRTQQEDSAVYLCASSSRAHTGELFFGEGSRLTVL.

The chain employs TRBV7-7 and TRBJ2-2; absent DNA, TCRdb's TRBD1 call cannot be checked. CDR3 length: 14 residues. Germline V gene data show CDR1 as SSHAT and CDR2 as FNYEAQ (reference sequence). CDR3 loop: CAGSTAAGAGELFF.

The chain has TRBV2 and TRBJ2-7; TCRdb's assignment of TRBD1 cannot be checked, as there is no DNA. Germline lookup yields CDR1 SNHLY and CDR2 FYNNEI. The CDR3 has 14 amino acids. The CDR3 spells CASAPGGRYYEQYF.

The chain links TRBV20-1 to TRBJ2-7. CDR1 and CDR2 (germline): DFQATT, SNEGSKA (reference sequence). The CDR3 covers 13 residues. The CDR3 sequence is CSAREGNSYEQYF.

Here the CDR3 reads CAISEAGRSYNEQFF. The chain is built from TRBV10-3 and TRBJ2-1. The CDR3 runs 15 residues. Germline V gene sequence: CDR1 ENHRY, CDR2 SYGVKD.

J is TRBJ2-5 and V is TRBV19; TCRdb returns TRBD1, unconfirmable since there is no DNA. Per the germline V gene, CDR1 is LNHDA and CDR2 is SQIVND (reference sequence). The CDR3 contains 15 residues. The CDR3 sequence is CASSSLGGLGETQYF.

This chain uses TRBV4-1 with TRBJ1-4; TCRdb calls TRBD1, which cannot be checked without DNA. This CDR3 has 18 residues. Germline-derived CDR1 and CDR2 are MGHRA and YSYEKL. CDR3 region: CASSSGTAPSATNEKLFF.

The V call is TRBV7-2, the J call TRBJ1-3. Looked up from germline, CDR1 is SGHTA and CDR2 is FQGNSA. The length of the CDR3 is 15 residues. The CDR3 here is CASSLYADSGNTIYF. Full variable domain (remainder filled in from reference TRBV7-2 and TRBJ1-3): GAGVSQSPSNKVTEKGKDVELRCDPISGHTALYWYRQSLGQGLEFLIYFQGNSAPDKSGLPSDRFSAERTGGSVSTLTIQRTQQEDSAVYLCASSLYADSGNTIYFGEGSWLTVV.

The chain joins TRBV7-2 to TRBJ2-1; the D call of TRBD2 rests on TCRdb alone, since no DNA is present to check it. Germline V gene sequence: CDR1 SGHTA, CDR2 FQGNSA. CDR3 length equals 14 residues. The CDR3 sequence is CASSLASGEGEQFF.

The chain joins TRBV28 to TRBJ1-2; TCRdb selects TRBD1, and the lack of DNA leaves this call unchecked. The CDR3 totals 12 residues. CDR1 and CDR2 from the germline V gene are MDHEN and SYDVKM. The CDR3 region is CASGKDIPGYTF.

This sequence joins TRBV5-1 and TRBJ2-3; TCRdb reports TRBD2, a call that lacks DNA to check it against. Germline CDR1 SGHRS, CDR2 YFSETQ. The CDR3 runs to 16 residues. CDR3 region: CASRRTSGIDADTQYF. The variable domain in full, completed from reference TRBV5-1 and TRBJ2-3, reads KAGVTQTPRYLIKTRGQQVTLSCSPISGHRSVSWYQQTPGQGLQFLFEYFSETQRNKGNFPGRFSGRQFSNSRSEMNVSTLELGDSALYLCASRRTSGIDADTQYFGPGTRLTVL.

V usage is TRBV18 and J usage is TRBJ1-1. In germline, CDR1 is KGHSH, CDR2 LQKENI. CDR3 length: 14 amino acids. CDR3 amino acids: CASSPRWGDTEAFF.

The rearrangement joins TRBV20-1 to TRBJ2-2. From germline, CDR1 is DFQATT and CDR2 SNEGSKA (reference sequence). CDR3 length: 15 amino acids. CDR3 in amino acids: CSASTPLGNTGELFF.

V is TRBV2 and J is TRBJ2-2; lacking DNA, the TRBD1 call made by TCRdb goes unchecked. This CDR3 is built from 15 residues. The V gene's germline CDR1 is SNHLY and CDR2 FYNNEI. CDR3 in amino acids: CASRRGTSNTGELFF.

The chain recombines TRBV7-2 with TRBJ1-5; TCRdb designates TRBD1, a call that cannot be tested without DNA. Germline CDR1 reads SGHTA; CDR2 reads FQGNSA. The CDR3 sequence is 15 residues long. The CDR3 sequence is CASSLGAGSNQPQHF.